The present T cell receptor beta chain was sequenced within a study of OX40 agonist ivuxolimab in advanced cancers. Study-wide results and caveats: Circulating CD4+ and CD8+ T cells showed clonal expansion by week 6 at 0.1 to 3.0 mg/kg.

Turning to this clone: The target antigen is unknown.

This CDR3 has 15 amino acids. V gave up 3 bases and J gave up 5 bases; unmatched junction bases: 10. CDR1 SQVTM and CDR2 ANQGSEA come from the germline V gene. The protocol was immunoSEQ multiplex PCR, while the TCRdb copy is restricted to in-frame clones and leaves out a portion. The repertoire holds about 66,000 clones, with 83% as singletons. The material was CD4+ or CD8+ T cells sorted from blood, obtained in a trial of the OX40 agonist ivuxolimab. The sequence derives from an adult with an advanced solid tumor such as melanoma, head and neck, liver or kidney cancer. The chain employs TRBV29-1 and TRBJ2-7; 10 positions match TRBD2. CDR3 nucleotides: TGCAGCGTTGAGGGAAGCGGGAGGGCCCGGGACGAGCAGTACTTC. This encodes CSVEGSGRARDEQYF.